This T cell receptor beta chain appears in the sequencing data of a study of T-cell reconstitution after alpha-beta-depleted transplantation in children. Study conclusions and caveats: Day-60 TCRbeta diversity that was high in some patients was derived from surviving recipient T cells and thymic progenitors. By about two months after transplant, alpha-beta T cells reportedly arose from several hundred graft clones that had expanded. Fresh T-cell production supplied most of the T-cell counts and diversity seen one year after transplant.

V was trimmed by 0 bases and J by 2 bases, leaving 9 bases between them. The length of the CDR3 is 15 residues. Per germline, CDR1 KGHDR and CDR2 SFDVKD. Comments on this clonotype: Its target is not known.

Preparation of the TCRbeta library used unique molecular identifiers. TCRdb processed the PCR reads anew with MiXCR; each CDR3 protein has one entry. This table has some 460,000 distinct CDR3 sequences, about a sixth appearing once. The origin of this receptor is a boy under two years old who had a stem cell transplant for Wiskott-Aldrich syndrome, so the T cells may come from the graft donor. The chain couples TRBV24-1 to TRBJ2-5, with D perhaps matching TRBD1 (5 bases). Sequencing used PBMCs, mostly from graft donor cells, obtained 360 days after TCRalphabeta/CD19-depleted stem cell transplant. The DNA of the CDR3 is TGTGCCACCAGTGATTTGAGTCCAGGGCAAGAGACCCAGTACTTC. It encodes CATSDLSPGQETQYF.